The present T cell receptor beta chain was sequenced within a study of early T cells in non-severe SARS-CoV-2 infection. Researchers attached unique molecular identifiers to individual cDNA molecules. Using its own MiXCR run on the 5' RACE reads, TCRdb lists one record per CDR3 protein. This table holds 27,000 or so distinct CDR3 sequences, over 6.5% found once. Many counts were recorded for this clonotype. V was pared by 3 bases and J by 5 bases, with 10 bases between. The CDR3 is made up of 13 amino acids. CDR1 and CDR2 (germline): KGHSH, LQKENI. The chain combines TRBV18 with TRBJ2-5; no clear D. Sequencing used whole blood. This receptor was taken from an adult who was a healthcare worker with PCR-confirmed SARS-CoV-2 infection or an uninfected control (not recorded which). For the CDR3, the DNA is TGTGCCAGCTCACCGTACCTTCCGGAGACCCAGTACTTC. It encodes CASSPYLPETQYF.